This note documents a single T cell receptor beta chain sequence. No antigen is known for it. No much larger clonotype is one base removed from it; base qualities were not supplied. This sample was taken from a study of a mutant IDH1 vaccine in newly diagnosed glioma (dated by TCRdb to 2020 to 2022). Some background on the complete study: Patients received eight vaccinations in weeks 1, 3, 5, 7, 11, 15, 19 and 23, corresponding to visits V03 through V10. Vaccination began 4-6 weeks after radiotherapy alone, or alongside temozolomide cycles in the chemotherapy-containing groups. Of the 30 or so patients who were treated, about 60% were male and around 38% were female, and the mean age was around 41 years. Prior to enrollment, standard therapy consisting of radiotherapy alone, temozolomide alone, or radiochemotherapy with temozolomide had been administered to patients, with the combination being received by most patients. Peripheral blood samples were drawn at six visits, namely V03 (baseline), V05, V07, V10, V12 and V13. For exploratory analyses, longitudinal TCRB deep sequencing was carried out in 25 treated patients wherever samples were available.

Results the study describes overall, beyond this receptor: Changes in the top peripheral T cell clonotypes picked up by TCRB sequencing did not appear to be linked to pseudoprogression. PBMC samples for TCRB deep sequencing were selected based on availability. Immune responses induced by the vaccine were seen in roughly 95% of patients across multiple MHC alleles. It was noted by the authors that analyses of patient blood samples could not be reproduced owing to sample limitations.

V loses 5 bases of germline sequence and J loses 9 bases, and the interval between the two ends is 16 bases. The CDR3 goes from the cysteine to the phenylalanine over 13 residues. Only the CDR3 DNA is retained, 39 bases long and in frame from the first base. The germline V gene yields MNHEY for CDR1 and SVGAGI for CDR2. Libraries were made using the immunoSEQ multiplex PCR assay. Rearranged TCR beta chain sequences were amplified with the hsTCRB Kit following the manufacturer's protocol. An Illumina MiSeq was used to sequence the TCRB libraries. The published analysis was carried out like this. The proprietary platform of the kit vendor was used for demultiplexing, trimming and gene mapping. This is the immuneACCESS table as TCRdb keeps it, with only in-frame sequences that have V and J called. A part of the clones is gone; compared with another copy, unresolved V genes explain less than half, and the rest is unexplained. The V and J calls and clone size were taken over from that table, and D and trimming were inferred from the DNA. Present in this sample are about 38,000 clones, around three quarters of which were seen just once. The biggest ten clones account for more than 5.5% of the sample.

This sample's time point label indicates: week 5, during vaccination. Each vaccine dose, consisting of 300 ug of a 20-mer mutant IDH1 peptide in Montanide, was administered subcutaneously with topical imiquimod. The donors had newly diagnosed IDH1-mutant astrocytomas of WHO grade 3 or 4 that showed loss of nuclear ATRX. The samples were drawn from NOA16, a multicentre, single-arm, open-label phase I trial in Germany that tested a mutant IDH1 peptide vaccine in humans for the first time. Genomic DNA for TCRB sequencing was extracted from EDTA blood using the DNeasy Blood and Tissue Kit. The sample consisted of PBMCs, taken from a glioma patient whose treatment included an IDH1 peptide vaccine. The sequence is built from TRBV6-5 and TRBJ2-5, with a weak D call of TRBD2 (6 bases match). The receptor's source is a man between 40 and 49 years old with glioma. The bases read TGTGCCAGCAGTGGGACTCACGAGGGGTCCCAGTACTTC. This is translated as CASSGTHEGSQYF.